The 21 T cell receptor beta chains below all came from one sample that was sequenced in a study of human T cells and chemical hapten exposure. The time point is: patch test 3, about 24 weeks after DPC sensitization. Treatment of the sample: therapeutic diphenylcyclopropenone sensitization with weekly scalp DPC. TCRdb reprocessed the RACE reads with MiXCR, giving one entry per CDR3 protein. Counted here are about 64,000 distinct CDR3 sequences, approximately 10% occurring once; the ten biggest clones make up roughly 2%. The input for sequencing was whole blood, taken in connection with sensitization to the hapten diphenylcyclopropenone (DPC). The source is a woman between 25 and 40 years old with alopecia areata. Some clones in this sample may be carry-over from other donors' samples.

The chain joins TRBV12-3 or TRBV12-4 to TRBJ2-2; D might be TRBD1 or TRBD2, each matching 5 bases. The CDR3 extends over 15 amino acids. Trimming removed 3 bases from V and 4 bases from J, with 12 bases in between. The CDR3 loop reads CASSFDRTSTGELFF. In DNA form, the CDR3 reads TGTGCCAGCAGTTTTGACAGAACTAGCACCGGGGAGCTGTTTTTT.

This clonotype was seen a few times. The chain has TRBV21-1 and TRBJ2-7; the table names TRBD1, a call not compared with the DNA. TRBV21-1 is a documented pseudogene. The CDR3 covers 16 residues. Here the CDR3 DNA reads TGTGCCAGCAGACTCCTGGGGGGAACGATCTCCTACGAGCAGTACTTC. As protein: CASRLLGGTISYEQYF.

This clonotype has more than one count but fewer than ten. This chain joins TRBV9 and TRBJ1-1, with TRBD1 matching 7 bases. The CDR3 runs to 15 residues. Germline assignment: CDR1 SGDLS and CDR2 YYNGEE. V shed 0 bases and J 2 bases; nucleotides not matched to a gene: 4. CDR3 residues: CASSVAGGYNTEAFF. The CDR3, as DNA: TGTGCCAGCAGCGTAGCAGGGGGTTACAACACTGAAGCTTTCTTT. The whole variable domain, filled in from reference TRBV9 and TRBJ1-1, reads DSGVTQTPKHLITATGQRVTLRCSPRSGDLSVYWYQQSLDQGLQFLIQYYNGEERAKGNILERFSAQQFPDLHSELNLSSLELGDSALYFCASSVAGGYNTEAFFGQGTRLTVV.

The chain is built from TRBV29-1 and TRBJ1-6; D is perhaps TRBD1 (6 bases). V dropped 3 bases and J dropped 8 bases, with 11 bases sitting between them. The length of the CDR3 is 13 residues. From germline, CDR1 is SQVTM and CDR2 ANQGSEA. CDR3 DNA: TGCAGCGTTGAGACAGGCGTTGATTCACCCCTCCACTTT. Residues: CSVETGVDSPLHF.

This chain joins TRBV28 and TRBJ2-7; D is perhaps TRBD1 or TRBD2 (6 bases each). The CDR3 extends over 15 amino acids. Looked up from germline, CDR1 is MDHEN and CDR2 is SYDVKM. Deletions cut 3 bases from V and 2 bases from J, with 14 bases between. The CDR3 DNA reads as TGTGCCAGCAGTTTCGATCGGGGGCCCACCTACGAGCAGTACTTC. Its translation is CASSFDRGPTYEQYF.

This clonotype was detected many times. The V and J genes are TRBV5-1 and TRBJ1-4, with D unresolved. Germline assignment: CDR1 SGHRS and CDR2 YFSETQ. The CDR3 is 14 residues long. Trimming stripped 2 bases from V and 8 bases from J, with 13 bases between. The CDR3 loop is CASSFGSPGEKLFF. CDR3 in DNA: TGCGCCAGCAGCTTCGGGAGTCCTGGGGAAAAACTGTTTTTT.

This chain connects TRBV28 to TRBJ2-3; D possibly corresponds to TRBD2 (6 bases). Germline CDR1 and CDR2: MDHEN and SYDVKM. The V and J ends lost 7 bases and 3 bases respectively, with 11 bases between them. CDR3 length equals 13 residues. The CDR3: CASKNGGTDTQYF. In DNA form, the CDR3 reads TGTGCCAGCAAGAACGGGGGAACAGATACGCAGTATTTT.

This clonotype showed up many times. The chain couples TRBV2 to TRBJ2-2; 7 nucleotides align to TRBD1. After removal of 5 bases from V and 4 bases from J, the junction contained 10 bases not matched to a gene. Germline lookup yields CDR1 SNHLY and CDR2 FYNNEI. There are 16 residues in the CDR3. The CDR3 DNA follows: TGTGCCAGCAGTCGCGGACAGGTATCGCTCACCGGGGAGCTGTTTTTT. Translation: CASSRGQVSLTGELFF.

This clonotype occurred many times. The rearrangement uses TRBV29-1 and TRBJ2-3; D might be TRBD1 or TRBD2, each matching 5 bases. Germline CDR1 reads SQVTM; CDR2 reads ANQGSEA. The CDR3 sequence is 12 residues long. Trimming stripped 2 bases from V and 10 bases from J, with 13 bases between. The DNA of the CDR3 is TGCAGCGTTGAACCGGGGACCAGGGCGCAGTATTTT. Translation: CSVEPGTRAQYF.

This clonotype was seen at least ten times. The CDR3 sequence is CASSQNRAGTEAFF. The DNA of the CDR3 is TGTGCCAGCAGCCAGAACAGGGCTGGCACTGAAGCTTTCTTT. The rearrangement links TRBV6-5 to TRBJ1-1, with a weak D call TRBD1 (6 bases). The germline V gene has CDR1 MNHEY and CDR2 SVGAGI. CDR3 size: 14 residues. Trimming cost V 6 bases and J 4 bases, with 15 bases left between them.

This clonotype was detected only a few times. This chain joins TRBV7-9 and TRBJ1-1, with D tentatively TRBD1 (6 bases). CDR3 size: 16 residues. Germline V gene data show CDR1 as SEHNR and CDR2 as FQNEAQ (reference sequence). Trimming stripped 4 bases from V and 4 bases from J, with 19 bases between. CDR3 bases: TGTGCCAGCAGCTACGAACTGGGACGACAGGCCACTGAAGCTTTCTTT. It is translated as CASSYELGRQATEAFF.

This clonotype occurred many times. The rearrangement uses TRBV7-9 and TRBJ1-1; the match to TRBD1 covers 7 bases. The CDR3 length is 14 residues. Germline V gene data show CDR1 as SEHNR and CDR2 as FQNEAQ (reference sequence). The trim removed 4 bases at V and 6 bases at J, leaving 8 bases unmatched. The CDR3 here is CASSSTHRGAEAFF. In nucleotides, the CDR3 is TGTGCCAGCAGCTCGACTCACAGGGGCGCTGAAGCTTTCTTT.

This clonotype was counted a few times. The rearrangement uses TRBV3-1 and TRBJ1-1; D not resolved. This CDR3 comprises 14 residues. With 4 bases removed from V and 0 bases from J, the gap between germline ends came to 9 bases. Germline CDR1 LGHDT, CDR2 YNNKEL (reference sequence). This chain's CDR3 is CASSPSLLNTEAFF. CDR3 in DNA: TGTGCCAGCAGCCCCAGTCTTTTGAACACTGAAGCTTTCTTT.

This clonotype was recorded a few times. This CDR3 reads CSVEAAQTTEAFF. CDR3 nucleotides: TGCAGCGTTGAAGCCGCACAGACCACTGAAGCTTTCTTT. The V gene is TRBV29-1, the J gene TRBJ1-1, with D unclear. Per germline, CDR1 SQVTM and CDR2 ANQGSEA. Trimming removed 1 base from V and 4 bases from J, with 10 bases in between. CDR3 size: 13 residues.

This clonotype showed up just a few times. The chain couples TRBV6-6 to TRBJ2-6, with 8 bases lining up with TRBD1. Germline CDR1 MNHNY, CDR2 SVGAGI (reference sequence). The V gene end was trimmed by 6 bases and the J gene end by 0 bases; junction bases not matched to a gene: 4. CDR3 size: 16 residues. The CDR3 sequence: CASSGQGSSGANVLTF. The CDR3 bases are TGTGCCAGCAGCGGACAGGGCTCCTCTGGGGCCAACGTCCTGACTTTC.

This clonotype was seen ten or more times. This sequence joins TRBV28 and TRBJ1-5, with D possibly TRBD1 on 5 matching bases. CDR3 size: 15 residues. Trimming removed 2 bases from V and 4 bases from J, with 12 bases in between. Germline V gene sequence: CDR1 MDHEN, CDR2 SYDVKM. The CDR3 region is CASSLGGRRNQPQHF. DNA of the CDR3: TGTGCCAGCAGTTTAGGGGGAAGAAGGAATCAGCCCCAGCATTTT. Together with reference TRBV28 and TRBJ1-5, the CDR3 gives the full variable domain: DVKVTQSSRYLVKRTGEKVFLECVQDMDHENMFWYRQDPGLGLRLIYFSYDVKMKEKGDIPEGYSVSREKKERFSLILESASTNQTSMYLCASSLGGRRNQPQHFGDGTRLSIL.

CDR3 in DNA: TGTGCCACGCAGGAGGAGGGACGGAGCACAGATACGCAGTATTTT. The encoded protein is CATQEEGRSTDTQYF. The chain carries TRBV6-1 and TRBJ2-3, with D possibly matching TRBD2 (6 bases). This CDR3 is built from 15 residues. V was trimmed by 10 bases and J by 0 bases, leaving 17 bases between them. The germline V gene has CDR1 MNHNS and CDR2 SASEGT.

The V call is TRBV28, the J call TRBJ1-1; D is perhaps TRBD1 (6 bases). Deletions cut 3 bases from V and 4 bases from J, with 12 bases between. CDR3 length: 14 amino acids. From germline, CDR1 is MDHEN and CDR2 SYDVKM. The CDR3 sequence is CASSFGQGSTEAFF. The CDR3 nucleotides are TGTGCCAGCAGTTTCGGCCAGGGGAGCACTGAAGCTTTCTTT.

There are many counts of this clonotype. The V call is TRBV4-1, the J call TRBJ1-5, with 9 positions matching TRBD1. Germline assignment: CDR1 MGHRA and CDR2 YSYEKL. The V and J ends lost 2 bases and 9 bases, in that order; junction bases with no gene match: 5. The CDR3 totals 14 residues. CDR3 bases: TGCGCCAGCAGCCAAAACAGGGGGCGGGTGCCCCAGCATTTT. Its translation: CASSQNRGRVPQHF.

This clonotype was counted at least ten times. This chain uses TRBV29-1 with TRBJ2-7; D is unclear. This CDR3 spans 13 amino acids. With 6 bases removed from V and 4 bases from J, the gap between germline ends came to 16 bases. Germline-derived CDR1 and CDR2 are SQVTM and ANQGSEA. Here the CDR3 DNA reads TGCAGCGTGATAAGGCCCCTCTCTTACGAGCAGTACTTC. Translated: CSVIRPLSYEQYF.

Ten or more counts support this clonotype. The chain employs TRBV7-2 and TRBJ1-3, with TRBD1 identical over 7 bases. Germline loops: CDR1 SGHTA, CDR2 FQGNSA. CDR3 length equals 14 residues. With V trimmed by 5 bases and J by 4 bases, 5 bases remained unmatched. CDR3 sequence: CASSRTGAGNTIYF. CDR3 DNA: TGTGCCAGCAGCCGTACAGGGGCCGGAAACACCATATATTTT.